This entry lists 26 T cell receptor beta chains sequenced from one sample in a study of blood T cells in healthy people across ages. Together with a sample-barcoded 5' primer, a J-beta primer mix was included in a second PCR lasting about 7 to 11 cycles. TCRdb recomputed calls from the 5' RACE reads with MiXCR, one row per CDR3 protein. The sample includes 800,000 or so distinct CDR3 sequences, approximately 59% of them seen just once. Sample: blood. These receptors all stem from a man under 40 in good health.

This chain uses TRBV9 with TRBJ2-7, with TRBD1 matching 10 bases. This CDR3 has 15 residues. The V gene's germline CDR1 is SGDLS and CDR2 YYNGEE. The V segment lost 7 bases and the J segment 7 bases; nucleotides outside the gene matches: 14. The CDR3 sequence: CASGPSGTGAEEQYF. The CDR3 DNA reads as TGTGCCAGCGGCCCGTCCGGGACAGGGGCAGAAGAGCAGTACTTC. The full variable domain, rest sourced from reference TRBV9 and TRBJ2-7, is DSGVTQTPKHLITATGQRVTLRCSPRSGDLSVYWYQQSLDQGLQFLIQYYNGEERAKGNILERFSAQQFPDLHSELNLSSLELGDSALYFCASGPSGTGAEEQYFGPGTRLTVT.

The genes are TRBV28 and TRBJ2-7; D possibly corresponds to TRBD2 (5 bases). The CDR3 loop spans 10 amino acids. Germline CDR1 reads MDHEN; CDR2 reads SYDVKM. Between the trimmed V and J ends, which lost 10 bases and 10 bases, there was a span of 14 bases. DNA for the CDR3: TGTGCCACCCAGTCGGGGAGACAGTACTTC. Protein product: CATQSGRQYF.

The rearrangement links TRBV2 to TRBJ2-7, with 10 bases matching TRBD1. The CDR3 runs 13 residues. The ends lost 7 bases at V and 3 bases at J; junction bases unmatched: 3. Germline V CDR1 and CDR2: SNHLY, FYNNEI. The CDR3 coding sequence is TGTGCCAGCACGGGACAGGGGAGCTACGAGCAGTACTTC. Translation gives CASTGQGSYEQYF.

This clonotype was seen a handful of times. The chain employs TRBV20-1 and TRBJ1-1; possibly TRBD1 for D (6 bases). The CDR3 consists of 11 residues. The germline CDR1 and CDR2 sequences are DFQATT and SNEGSKA (reference sequence). The ends were cut back, 5 bases at V and 5 bases at J, with 9 bases in the middle. This chain's CDR3 is CSALRGTEAFF. The CDR3 region has the DNA TGCAGTGCTCTAAGGGGGACTGAAGCTTTCTTT.

The V and J genes are TRBV2 and TRBJ2-5; 7 nucleotides line up with TRBD1. Germline V lookup: CDR1 SNHLY, CDR2 FYNNEI. The ends lost 6 bases at V and 2 bases at J; junction bases unmatched: 6. The CDR3 runs 14 residues. The CDR3 region has the DNA TGTGCCAGCAGCCGACAGGGCCATCAAGAGACCCAGTACTTC. Amino acid sequence: CASSRQGHQETQYF. Full variable domain (outside the CDR3, taken from reference TRBV2 and TRBJ2-5): EPEVTQTPSHQVTQMGQEVILRCVPISNHLYFYWYRQILGQKVEFLVSFYNNEISEKSEIFDDQFSVERPDGSNFTLKIRSTKLEDSAMYFCASSRQGHQETQYFGPGTRLLVL.

The chain recombines TRBV7-2 with TRBJ2-5; D unresolved. In germline, CDR1 is SGHTA, CDR2 FQGNSA. The CDR3 has 17 amino acids. Trimming removed 5 bases at V and 2 bases at J, with 21 bases between. The CDR3 DNA sequence: TGTGCCAGCAGCCCCCTGTACAGCATAGGGCCGCAAGAGACCCAGTACTTC. Translating gives CASSPLYSIGPQETQYF. The whole variable domain, filled in from reference TRBV7-2 and TRBJ2-5, reads GAGVSQSPSNKVTEKGKDVELRCDPISGHTALYWYRQSLGQGLEFLIYFQGNSAPDKSGLPSDRFSAERTGGSVSTLTIQRTQQEDSAVYLCASSPLYSIGPQETQYFGPGTRLLVL.

This clonotype showed up just a few times. The J gene is TRBJ1-5, the V gene TRBV3-1; 7 bases line up with TRBD1. Per germline, CDR1 LGHDT and CDR2 YNNKEL (reference sequence). This CDR3 spans 16 amino acids. The V segment lost 1 base and the J segment 4 bases; nucleotides outside the gene matches: 7. The CDR3 loop reads CASSQGLTGTNQPQHF. In DNA, the CDR3 is TGTGCCAGCAGCCAAGGATTGACAGGGACGAATCAGCCCCAGCATTTT.

The genes are TRBV27 and TRBJ2-7; 8 nucleotides align to TRBD1. CDR3 size: 16 residues. The germline V gene encodes CDR1 MNHEY and CDR2 SMNVEV (reference sequence). Trimming took 3 bases from V and 4 from J; bases not matched to a gene: 11. The CDR3 is CASSFEGPGGRYEQYF. The CDR3 DNA sequence: TGTGCCAGCAGTTTTGAGGGGCCAGGGGGCAGGTACGAGCAGTACTTC.

The chain carries TRBV20-1 and TRBJ1-2; D perhaps matches TRBD1 (5 bases). This CDR3 is built from 13 residues. Trimming cost V 6 bases and J 4 bases, with 15 bases left between them. In germline, CDR1 is DFQATT, CDR2 SNEGSKA (reference sequence). For the CDR3, the DNA is TGCAGTGCGAGCGCGAGCAGGGTCTATGGCTACACCTTC. The encoded protein is CSASASRVYGYTF.

The chain combines TRBV5-1 with TRBJ2-3, with D possibly TRBD1 on 6 matching bases. Germline assignment: CDR1 SGHRS and CDR2 YFSETQ. CDR3 length: 15 amino acids. V was trimmed by 3 bases and J by 6 bases, leaving 17 bases between them. CDR3 in amino acids: CASSYAGVGGDTQYF. CDR3 coding DNA: TGCGCCAGCAGCTATGCAGGGGTTGGCGGCGATACGCAGTATTTT.

CDR3 protein: CASRRRVGDQPQHF. CDR3 nucleotide sequence: TGTGCCAGCAGAAGGAGGGTGGGGGATCAGCCCCAGCATTTT. The chain combines TRBV6-5 with TRBJ1-5; D is possibly TRBD1 (5 bases). V shed 6 bases and J shed 5 bases, with 14 bases lying between them. Per the germline V gene, CDR1 is MNHEY and CDR2 is SVGAGI. CDR3 length: 14 amino acids.

For the CDR3, the DNA is TGTGCCAGCGGCGGGGCAGGGAGTTTGGTGAGCAATCAGCCCCAGCATTTT. Translated: CASGGAGSLVSNQPQHF. The chain joins TRBV6-1 to TRBJ1-5; D perhaps matches TRBD1 (5 bases). The V and J ends lost 8 bases and 1 base respectively, with 21 bases between them. The length of the CDR3 is 17 residues. Germline CDR1 MNHNS, CDR2 SASEGT.

The CDR3 region has the DNA TGTGCCACCAGTCCGGGGCGCCCTAGCTCCTACAATGAGCAGTTCTTC. Its translation: CATSPGRPSSYNEQFF. The rearrangement uses TRBV15 and TRBJ2-1; perhaps D is TRBD1 or TRBD2 (5 bases each). This CDR3 has 16 residues. V was pared by 6 bases and J by 0 bases, with 15 bases between. Per germline, CDR1 LNHNV and CDR2 YYDKDF (reference sequence).

This clonotype turned up a few times. The chain has TRBV7-6 and TRBJ1-6, with 8 nucleotides matching TRBD1. Trimming at V came to 4 bases and at J to 7 bases, leaving 9 bases not matched to a gene. The CDR3 contains 16 residues. CDR1 and CDR2 (germline): SGHVS, FNYEAQ. The CDR3 DNA follows: TGTGCCAGCAGCTCACGCGGACAGGGAGGCAATTCACCCCTCCACTTT. It yields the protein CASSSRGQGGNSPLHF.

CDR3 residues: CASSEPGQGTEQFF. As DNA, the CDR3 is TGTGCCAGCAGTGAACCGGGACAGGGGACCGAGCAGTTCTTC. The chain carries TRBV25-1 and TRBJ2-1; TRBD1 matches at 10 bases. V lost 2 bases, J lost 10 bases, and 5 bases stayed unmatched. Germline V gene sequence: CDR1 MGHDK, CDR2 SYGVNS. The CDR3 is made up of 14 amino acids.

This clonotype was picked up one time. The chain couples TRBV7-3 to TRBJ2-7; TRBD1 might be the D (5 bases). V shed 5 bases and J shed 3 bases, with 14 bases lying between them. CDR3 size: 14 residues. Germline lookup yields CDR1 SGHTA and CDR2 FQGTGA. The CDR3 region has the DNA TGTGCCAGCAGCCCTAATAGGGGCAACTACGAGCAGTACTTC. Its protein is CASSPNRGNYEQYF.

The gene calls are TRBV7-9 and TRBJ2-3; D gene unclear. V lost 4 bases and J 3 bases, leaving 14 bases between the germline ends. The CDR3 spans 15 residues. Looked up from germline, CDR1 is SEHNR and CDR2 is FQNEAQ (reference sequence). The CDR3 here is CASSSATVGTDTQYF. CDR3 nucleotide sequence: TGTGCCAGCAGCTCTGCAACGGTTGGAACAGATACGCAGTATTTT.

V is TRBV20-1 and J is TRBJ2-1; D gene ambiguous. Germline V gives CDR1 DFQATT, CDR2 SNEGSKA (reference sequence). The CDR3 length is 12 residues. V shed 4 bases and J shed 6 bases, with 10 bases lying between them. The CDR3 bases are TGCAGTGCTAAGTCTATATCCAATGAGCAGTTCTTC. Its translation is CSAKSISNEQFF.

This clonotype has a handful of counts. The V and J genes are TRBV12-3 or TRBV12-4 and TRBJ1-2; 10 bases line up with TRBD1. V dropped 6 bases and J dropped 4; count of bases not matched to a gene: 5. This CDR3 is built from 14 residues. DNA for the CDR3: TGTGCCAGCAGGCCGACAGGGGGCTTCTATGGCTACACCTTC. This gives the protein CASRPTGGFYGYTF.

The rearrangement uses TRBV14 and TRBJ2-4; 9 bases map to TRBD1. The closer fit of TRBJ2-7 to the DNA end suggests the J call may be wrong. The CDR3 has 15 residues. Germline values: CDR1 SGHDN, CDR2 FVKESK. CDR3 residues: CASSPDRGIPYEQYF. The CDR3 coding sequence is TGTGCCAGCAGCCCCGACAGGGGGATCCCCTACGAGCAGTACTTC.

This clonotype was seen a single time. The chain carries TRBV6-1 and TRBJ2-4; D remains unclear. The CDR3 length is 13 residues. V lost 5 bases and J 6 bases, leaving 11 bases between the germline ends. In germline, CDR1 is MNHNS, CDR2 SASEGT. The CDR3 DNA reads as TGTGCCAGCAGTCCCGACCGCCGAAACATTCAGTACTTC. Translated, it gives CASSPDRRNIQYF.

This clonotype came up a few times. The genes are TRBV5-1 and TRBJ2-7; D remains ambiguous. Germline V gene data show CDR1 as SGHRS and CDR2 as YFSETQ. Trimming took off 4 bases at V and 3 bases at J, with 17 bases between the two ends. CDR3 length equals 15 residues. DNA for the CDR3: TGCGCCAGCAGCCCCGCGGTATCGGTGAACTACGAGCAGTACTTC. It specifies CASSPAVSVNYEQYF. Together with reference TRBV5-1 and TRBJ2-7, the CDR3 gives the full variable domain: KAGVTQTPRYLIKTRGQQVTLSCSPISGHRSVSWYQQTPGQGLQFLFEYFSETQRNKGNFPGRFSGRQFSNSRSEMNVSTLELGDSALYLCASSPAVSVNYEQYFGPGTRLTVT.

This chain connects TRBV4-3 to TRBJ2-7, with TRBD1 matching 8 bases. After removal of 1 base from V and 4 bases from J, the junction contained 12 bases not matched to a gene. The CDR3 loop spans 17 amino acids. Looked up from germline, CDR1 is LGHNA and CDR2 is YSLEER. As DNA, the CDR3 is TGCGCCAGCAGCCAAGGTCCCCCGCAGGGGGCTATATACGAGCAGTACTTC. Translation gives CASSQGPPQGAIYEQYF.

The chain carries TRBV6-2 or TRBV6-3 and TRBJ1-5, with unresolved D. The CDR3 runs 12 residues. V was cut by 6 bases and J by 6 bases, with 9 bases left in between. Germline loops: CDR1 MNHEY, CDR2 SVGEGT. The CDR3, as DNA: TGTGCCAGCAGAGGGCTGAGTCAGCCCCAGCATTTT. It codes for CASRGLSQPQHF.

The rearrangement links TRBV28 to TRBJ1-2, with D possibly being TRBD1 (6 bases). Germline V CDR1 and CDR2: MDHEN, SYDVKM. CDR3 length: 12 amino acids. V was clipped by 7 bases and J by 2 bases, with 8 bases between them. CDR3 nucleotide sequence: TGTGCCAGCAACACAGGGAACTATGGCTACACCTTC. It yields the protein CASNTGNYGYTF.

This rearrangement joins TRBV7-3 to TRBJ2-2; D not certain. From germline, CDR1 is SGHTA and CDR2 FQGTGA. The CDR3 runs to 14 residues. Trimming took off 0 bases at V and 5 bases at J, with 7 bases between the two ends. CDR3 sequence (DNA): TGTGCCAGCAGCTTAACGCGAGCTACCGGGGAGCTGTTTTTT. Protein product: CASSLTRATGELFF.